This T cell receptor beta chain originates from a study of T cells after yellow fever vaccination (dated by TCRdb to between 2019 and 2020). Study-wide context: Libraries from fractions with low cell numbers were prepared with the SMART-Seq v4 Ultra Low Input RNA kit. To track T-cell clones before and after primary and booster YFV17D yellow fever vaccination, bulk TCR alpha and beta repertoires were sequenced longitudinally. Two healthy male donors, one aged 18 to 30 and one aged 30 to 40 years, made up the cohort. Blood samples were taken at several timepoints before and after primary and secondary immunization, and bulk PBMC replicates and cell subsets were isolated.

This clonotype was seen only a few times. The specificity of this receptor is unknown. One end of the junction fails to match germline, which may point to a read error. TCR cDNA was synthesized by 5'RACE template switching, which introduced a universal primer site and unique molecular identifiers. Priming of cDNA synthesis was performed from both the TCR alpha and TCR beta constant segments. Two PCR steps were used to amplify libraries, with sample barcodes and sequencing adapters being added in the second step. Libraries were sequenced on Illumina HiSeq 2500 (2x100 bp) or NovaSeq (2x150 bp). The paper's data handling went like this. MIGEC was used to demultiplex reads and collapse the reads into UMI consensus sequences, and MiXCR was used for V(D)J alignment. Clonotypes responding to the vaccine were identified with edgeR on replicate PBMC samples, with the criteria of FDR below 0.01 and a log2 fold change above 5 up to day 15. Each bulk clonotype was labeled CD4 or CD8 based on which sequenced repertoire, CD4 or CD8, contained the clonotype at higher abundance. In-frame beta chains were kept once TCRdb had trimmed the public reads at Q25 with fastp and called clones with MiXCR. Rows with one shared CDR3 protein collapse into an entry with the most common genes and DNA. These V and J calls are TCRdb output, not the study's own analysis. This sample comprises 150,000 to 200,000 distinct CDR3 sequences, about 6% of them detected only once. The ten largest clones capture nearly 3% of the sample.

Reading the germline V gene gives CDR1 SNHLY and CDR2 FYNNEI. The CDR3, cysteine through phenylalanine, is 18 amino acids long. The only DNA kept is the CDR3, 54 bases in frame from the first base. The meaning of the sample's treatment or condition label: live attenuated yellow fever vaccine strain. A standard Ficoll-Paque protocol was used to isolate PBMCs from peripheral blood. Dynabeads CD4 and CD8 positive selection kits were used to isolate the CD4 and CD8 T-cell fractions. RNA was extracted with TriZol from bulk PBMCs, CD4 and CD8 fractions, and dextramer-positive and dextramer-negative fractions. Broader findings and caveats from the paper: A small fraction of clonotypes showed up in both the CD4 and CD8 compartments, probably as a result of convergent recombination. Most clones expanded after primary vaccination (almost 98% of CD4 and around 88% of CD8) were re-detected after the booster, suggesting that broad memory maintenance occurred. Because abundant contaminating clonotypes from the bulk population could be contained in FACS-sorted repertoires, computational filtering was required. Because only two donors were included in the study, the extent to which the findings can be generalized is limited. Compared with the primary T-cell response, the secondary T-cell response was faster but weaker, reaching its peak on day 5 rather than on day 15.

The chain is assembled from TRBV2 and TRBJ2-2; TRBD2 aligns with 7 central bases. The TCR sequence derives from a man between 18 and 29 years old who received the YFV17D yellow fever vaccine. Sequenced here: CD4+ T cells sorted from PBMCs, sampled on the day of the first yellow fever vaccination. The CDR3 region: CTSSLFGRGLGNTGELFF. The DNA sequence is TGTACCAGCAGTTTATTTGGTCGAGGACTAGGGAACACCGGGGAGCTGTTTTTT.